The 8 T cell receptor beta chains in this list originate from one sample, sequenced in a study of OX40 agonist ivuxolimab in advanced cancers. Receptors were amplified or captured by the immunoSEQ multiplex PCR assay. This is the immuneACCESS table as TCRdb keeps it, with only in-frame sequences that have V and J called. A part of the clones is gone; compared with another copy, unresolved V genes explain less than half, and the rest is unexplained. The sample profile shows tens of thousands of clones; 88% of them were found once. The biggest ten clones account for roughly 33% of the sample. Sequenced material: CD4+ or CD8+ T cells sorted from blood, taken in a trial of the OX40 agonist ivuxolimab. The receptors were sampled from an adult with an advanced solid tumor such as melanoma, head and neck, liver or kidney cancer.

V gene TRBV4-3 combines with J gene TRBJ2-7; D is undetermined. This CDR3 is 14 amino acids long. With 1 base removed from V and 3 bases from J, the gap between germline ends came to 10 bases. CDR1 is LGHNA, CDR2 YSLEER, per germline. For the CDR3, the DNA is TGCGCCAGCAGCCAAGCACGCACGGACTACGAGCAGTACTTC. This codes for CASSQARTDYEQYF.

The chain combines TRBV5-1 with TRBJ1-4; 7 positions agree with TRBD1. J gave up 6 bases and V 1 base, and 6 bases lay outside the gene matches. There are 15 residues in the CDR3. CDR1 and CDR2 from the germline V gene are SGHRS and YFSETQ. CDR3 loop: CASSLHRQGDEKLFF. As DNA, the CDR3 is TGCGCCAGCAGCTTGCACCGACAGGGAGATGAAAAACTGTTTTTT.

This clone was detected only once. The chain carries TRBV5-4 and TRBJ2-1; the match to TRBD2 covers 8 bases. The CDR3 length is 17 residues. J was trimmed by 4 bases and V by 3 bases; bases with no gene match: 12. Per the germline V gene, CDR1 is SGHNT and CDR2 is YYREEE (reference sequence). This CDR3 is CASSYRTSPNLYNEQFF. CDR3 in DNA: TGTGCCAGCAGCTATCGGACTAGCCCTAATCTATACAATGAGCAGTTCTTC. Looking up the rest from reference TRBV5-4 and TRBJ2-1 gives the full variable domain: ETGVTQSPTHLIKTRGQQVTLRCSSQSGHNTVSWYQQALGQGPQFIFQYYREEENGRGNFPPRFSGLQFPNYSSELNVNALELDDSALYLCASSYRTSPNLYNEQFFGPGTRLTVL.

The chain employs TRBV7-2 and TRBJ1-4; 8 nucleotides agree with TRBD1. This CDR3 is built from 15 residues. V lost 5 bases, J lost 3 bases, and 5 bases stayed unmatched. Looked up from germline, CDR1 is SGHTA and CDR2 is FQGNSA. The CDR3 here is CASSRTGGANEKLFF. As DNA, the CDR3 is TGTGCCAGCAGCCGTACAGGGGGGGCTAATGAAAAACTGTTTTTT. Full variable domain (missing parts from reference TRBV7-2 and TRBJ1-4): GAGVSQSPSNKVTEKGKDVELRCDPISGHTALYWYRQSLGQGLEFLIYFQGNSAPDKSGLPSDRFSAERTGGSVSTLTIQRTQQEDSAVYLCASSRTGGANEKLFFGSGTQLSVL.

The chain uses TRBV30 and TRBJ1-2, with 7 bases identical to TRBD1. Germline V gives CDR1 GTSNPN, CDR2 SVGIG (reference sequence). The CDR3 contains 15 residues. With 4 bases clipped from V and 5 bases from J, the junction kept 13 bases outside the gene matches. Here the CDR3 reads CAWTAPRQGEYGYTF. The DNA of the CDR3 is TGTGCCTGGACGGCACCGCGGCAGGGGGAGTATGGCTACACCTTC. Full variable domain (outside the CDR3, taken from reference TRBV30 and TRBJ1-2): SQTIHQWPATLVQPVGSPLSLECTVEGTSNPNLYWYRQAAGRGLQLLFYSVGIGQISSEVPQNLSASRPQDRQFILSSKKLLLSDSGFYLCAWTAPRQGEYGYTFGSGTRLTVV.

This clone occurred a few times. The V call is TRBV7-2, the J call TRBJ1-2; D may be TRBD1 (5 bases). Trimming pared 1 base from V and 0 bases from J, leaving 9 bases between. The germline gives CDR1 SGHTA, CDR2 FQGNSA. The CDR3 sequence is 15 residues long. The CDR3 reads CASSLGRGTNYGYTF. The CDR3 DNA is TGTGCCAGCAGCTTAGGGAGGGGCACTAACTATGGCTACACCTTC.

This clone was recorded once. The genes are TRBV7-7 and TRBJ2-5; 8 bases are a match to TRBD2. The junction had 4 bases not matched to a gene; V was cut back by 4 bases and J by 3 bases. Germline lookup yields CDR1 SSHAT and CDR2 FNYEAQ (reference sequence). The length of the CDR3 is 14 residues. As DNA, the CDR3 is TGTGCCAGCAGCTCTCTAGCGGGTGAAGAGACCCAGTACTTC. As protein: CASSSLAGEETQYF.

The rearrangement links TRBV30 to TRBJ2-7, with D perhaps matching TRBD2 (6 bases). Trimming took 0 bases from V and 3 from J, leaving 12 bases between them. Per germline, CDR1 GTSNPN and CDR2 SVGIG (reference sequence). The CDR3 contains 14 residues. CDR3 in DNA: TGTGCCTGGAGTGTTCCGGGAGCCGACTACGAGCAGTACTTC. This sequence encodes CAWSVPGADYEQYF.